What follows are 25 T cell receptor beta chains derived from one specimen sequenced in a study of beta chain features in type 1 diabetes. The authors reverse transcribed all of the isolated RNA, so sequencing captured expressed TCRB transcripts. Only in-frame clones appear in the TCRdb table, and some are missing; sequencing was by immunoSEQ multiplex PCR. The sample records 350,000 to 400,000 clones, more than 12% being singletons. Sequenced material: naive CD4+ T cells from blood. Every receptor here comes from a young woman in good health.

The chain uses TRBV19 and TRBJ2-1, with D tentatively TRBD2 (5 bases). This CDR3 spans 16 amino acids. In germline, CDR1 is LNHDA, CDR2 SQIVND (reference sequence). The V end lost 5 bases, the J end lost 0 bases, and 14 bases lay between the germline ends. CDR3 coding DNA: TGTGCCAGTAGTCCCCCTGAGCGGAGCTCCTACAATGAGCAGTTCTTC. It is translated as CASSPPERSSYNEQFF.

There are a few counts of this clone. The chain recombines TRBV6-6 with TRBJ2-5, with D maybe TRBD1 (6 bases). This CDR3 has 15 amino acids. Germline loops: CDR1 MNHNY, CDR2 SVGAGI (reference sequence). The ends were cut back, 5 bases at V and 5 bases at J, with 18 bases in the middle. CDR3: CASSLGTKSFETQYF. As DNA, the CDR3 is TGTGCCAGCAGTCTTGGGACAAAAAGTTTTGAGACCCAGTACTTC.

The table lists this clone with a count of one. The V and J genes are TRBV4-1 and TRBJ2-3, with 11 bases lining up with TRBD2. The CDR3 is made up of 16 amino acids. V shed 5 bases, J shed 2 bases, and the junction held 6 bases outside the gene matches. Germline lookup yields CDR1 MGHRA and CDR2 YSYEKL. The CDR3 reads CASSSRLAGYTDTQYF. The DNA for the CDR3 is TGCGCCAGCAGCTCAAGACTAGCGGGGTACACAGATACGCAGTATTTT.

The V gene is TRBV29-1, the J gene TRBJ1-2; unclear D gene. Germline V lookup: CDR1 SQVTM, CDR2 ANQGSEA. The CDR3 is 13 residues long. Trimming pared 8 bases from V and 3 bases from J, leaving 16 bases between. The CDR3, as DNA: TGCAGCACCCCGGGTATAGGTGACTATGGCTACACCTTC. Amino acids: CSTPGIGDYGYTF.

A few counts support this clone. The CDR3, as DNA: TGCGCCAGCAGCTTGGTAACAGCCGCCTACGAGCAGTACTTC. Protein sequence: CASSLVTAAYEQYF. This chain connects TRBV5-1 to TRBJ2-7; D not certain. The CDR3 contains 14 residues. Germline CDR1 and CDR2: SGHRS and YFSETQ. V lost 0 bases and J 2 bases, leaving 9 bases between the germline ends.

This clone was detected only a few times. V and J are TRBV18 and TRBJ2-7, with 7 bases identical to TRBD1. From germline, CDR1 is KGHSH and CDR2 LQKENI. This CDR3 is built from 15 residues. J was trimmed by 4 bases and V by 0 bases; bases with no gene match: 6. CDR3 sequence (DNA): TGTGCCAGCTCACCACCGGGACAGTACATGTACGAGCAGTACTTC. Translation gives CASSPPGQYMYEQYF.

This clone came up a few times. The chain carries TRBV5-6 and TRBJ1-5; 9 nucleotides line up with TRBD1. Germline CDR1 is SGHDT and CDR2 is YYEEEE. The CDR3 has 16 amino acids. The V segment lost 4 bases and the J segment 4 bases; nucleotides outside the gene matches: 9. CDR3 region: CASSLTGTGSNQPQHF. The CDR3 DNA reads as TGTGCCAGCAGCCTTACCGGGACAGGGAGTAATCAGCCCCAGCATTTT.

This chain uses TRBV19 with TRBJ2-5; no reliable D call. Germline V gene sequence: CDR1 LNHDA, CDR2 SQIVND (reference sequence). The CDR3 has 13 amino acids. V was clipped by 6 bases and J by 7 bases, with 15 bases between them. Here the CDR3 DNA reads TGTGCCAGTAGCGACCCAACTACGAGGACCCAGTACTTC. Translated: CASSDPTTRTQYF.

This clone was observed a handful of times. This sequence joins TRBV6-4 and TRBJ2-2, with D perhaps TRBD2 (6 bases). Germline CDR1 MRHNA, CDR2 SNTAGT. V shed 2 bases and J shed 3 bases, with 10 bases lying between them. The CDR3 runs to 15 residues. DNA of the CDR3: TGTGCCAGCAGTGACGGGGGGTTCGACACCGGGGAGCTGTTTTTT. Amino acids: CASSDGGFDTGELFF.

This clone was seen only a few times. This same CDR3 is encoded by further DNA sequences in the sample. In nucleotides, the CDR3 is TGTGCCAGCTCACCACGCGGCACAGATACGCAGTATTTT. This translates into CASSPRGTDTQYF. V and J are TRBV18 and TRBJ2-3; D is uncertain. The CDR3 runs to 13 residues. Deletions cut 1 base from V and 1 base from J, with 3 bases between. Germline V gene sequence: CDR1 KGHSH, CDR2 LQKENI.

J is TRBJ2-1 and V is TRBV14, with 10 bases lining up with TRBD2. Germline trimming cut 4 bases from V and 2 bases from J; bases unmatched to any gene: 5. Germline CDR1 and CDR2: SGHDN and FVKESK. CDR3 size: 16 residues. The CDR3, as DNA: TGTGCCAGCAGCCCCTACGGACTAGCGGCCTACAATGAGCAGTTCTTC. This gives the protein CASSPYGLAAYNEQFF.

There are a few counts of this clone. The chain employs TRBV7-9 and TRBJ2-7; D gene uncertain. The germline V and J ends were trimmed by 5 bases and 1 base, with 3 bases remaining between them. The CDR3 totals 11 residues. The germline CDR1 and CDR2 sequences are SEHNR and FQNEAQ (reference sequence). The CDR3 nucleotides read TGTGCCAGCAGCCCTTCCTACGAGCAGTACTTC. Amino acid sequence: CASSPSYEQYF. The entire variable domain, with the rest obtained from reference TRBV7-9 and TRBJ2-7, is as follows: DTGVSQNPRHKITKRGQNVTFRCDPISEHNRLYWYRQTLGQGPEFLTYFQNEAQLEKSRLLSDRFSAERPKGSFSTLEIQRTEQGDSAMYLCASSPSYEQYFGPGTRLTVT.

This clone was picked up a small number of times. The CDR3 DNA follows: TGCGCCAGCAGCGAGACGGCAGGGCAGACTAACTATGGCTACACCTTC. It codes for CASSETAGQTNYGYTF. The chain recombines TRBV5-1 with TRBJ1-2; maybe TRBD1 (5 bases). The CDR3 contains 16 residues. V shed 4 bases and J shed 0 bases, with 16 bases lying between them. The germline V gene has CDR1 SGHRS and CDR2 YFSETQ.

This clone has a handful of counts. The chain joins TRBV6-6 to TRBJ2-1; D is unresolved. V was cut by 5 bases and J by 0 bases, with 11 bases left in between. The CDR3 covers 15 residues. Germline V gives CDR1 MNHNY, CDR2 SVGAGI (reference sequence). The CDR3, as DNA: TGTGCCAGCAGTGTGTTTGAGAGCTCCTACAATGAGCAGTTCTTC. Translating it yields CASSVFESSYNEQFF.

This clone was seen only a few times. The rearrangement uses TRBV29-1 and TRBJ1-1; 10 bases align to TRBD1. Germline values: CDR1 SQVTM, CDR2 ANQGSEA. The length of the CDR3 is 13 residues. V dropped 6 bases and J dropped 6; count of bases not matched to a gene: 7. The CDR3 region has the DNA TGCAGCGTGAGGACAGGGGGTATCGCTGAAGCTTTCTTT. This encodes CSVRTGGIAEAFF.

This clone was counted a few times. This chain connects TRBV11-3 to TRBJ2-1, with TRBD1 matching over 7 bases. V gave up 8 bases and J gave up 0 bases; unmatched junction bases: 4. This CDR3 contains 14 residues. Germline-derived CDR1 and CDR2 are SGHNT and YENEEA. CDR3 protein: CASGDSSSYNEQFF. In DNA, the CDR3 is TGTGCCAGCGGGGACAGCAGCTCCTACAATGAGCAGTTCTTC.

The CDR3 region is CASSLASWGTRTF. CDR3 nucleotides: TGTGCCAGCAGCTTGGCATCATGGGGTACTAGGACCTTC. V is TRBV5-6 and J is TRBJ1-2; no clear D gene. The germline V gene encodes CDR1 SGHDT and CDR2 YYEEEE. The ends were cut back, 0 bases at V and 14 bases at J, with 17 bases in the middle. This CDR3 region has 13 residues.

This clone was counted a few times. The rearrangement links TRBV5-1 to TRBJ2-6; 9 bases align to TRBD1. CDR1 is SGHRS and CDR2 is YFSETQ in the germline V gene. With V trimmed by 4 bases and J by 4 bases, 12 bases remained unmatched. The CDR3 extends over 18 amino acids. Here the CDR3 DNA reads TGCGCCAGCAGCAAACAGGGGGCATCTACCTCCGGGGCCAACGTCCTGACTTTC. It codes for CASSKQGASTSGANVLTF.

The chain uses TRBV28 and TRBJ2-3; TRBD1 might be the D (5 bases). V was pared by 4 bases and J by 1 base, with 15 bases between. CDR1 and CDR2 (germline): MDHEN, SYDVKM. The CDR3 is made up of 16 amino acids. The CDR3 DNA is TGTGCCAGCAGTTCAACTCAGGGTGGTGGCACAGATACGCAGTATTTT. Translated, it gives CASSSTQGGGTDTQYF.

This clone has more than one count but fewer than ten. The chain combines TRBV2 with TRBJ1-1; the D gene is possibly TRBD1 (5 bases). The CDR3 is 11 amino acids. Looked up from germline, CDR1 is SNHLY and CDR2 is FYNNEI. With 6 bases removed from V and 10 bases from J, the gap between germline ends came to 12 bases. CDR3 in amino acids: CASRQQVGAFF. DNA for the CDR3: TGTGCCAGCAGACAACAGGTGGGAGCTTTCTTT.

The chain joins TRBV6-4 to TRBJ2-1, with D maybe TRBD2 (6 bases). V was pared by 2 bases and J by 13 bases, with 18 bases between. This CDR3 has 14 residues. Germline assignment: CDR1 MRHNA and CDR2 SNTAGT. CDR3 region: CASSDPRGGGEQFF. CDR3 bases: TGTGCCAGCAGTGACCCGCGGGGCGGTGGTGAACAGTTCTTC.

This chain links TRBV2 with TRBJ2-7, with 8 bases identical to TRBD2. The germline gives CDR1 SNHLY, CDR2 FYNNEI. The CDR3 spans 14 residues. The V and J ends lost 7 bases and 5 bases, in that order; junction bases with no gene match: 10. The CDR3 sequence: CASKGGRNTHEQYF. The CDR3, as DNA: TGTGCCAGCAAGGGCGGGAGGAATACCCACGAGCAGTACTTC.

This clone was counted only a few times. The same CDR3 can be traced to other DNA sequences in this sample. CDR3 region: CAWRQGDEKLFF. CDR3 coding DNA: TGTGCCTGGCGACAGGGTGACGAAAAACTGTTTTTT. The genes are TRBV30 and TRBJ1-4; 7 positions agree with TRBD1. Germline CDR1 reads GTSNPN; CDR2 reads SVGIG (reference sequence). J gave up 8 bases and V 5 bases, and 5 bases lay outside the gene matches. This CDR3 comprises 12 residues.

Note on this clone: Other DNA sequences in the same sample also yield this CDR3. This rearrangement joins TRBV28 to TRBJ1-5, with 9 bases lining up with TRBD1. Germline V gives CDR1 MDHEN, CDR2 SYDVKM. This CDR3 comprises 16 residues. Unmatched junction bases numbered 10, after V lost 4 bases and J lost 6 bases. The CDR3 spells CASSSPGQGLGQPQHF. CDR3 nucleotides: TGTGCCAGCAGTTCGCCGGGACAGGGTTTGGGTCAGCCCCAGCATTTT.

The rearrangement uses TRBV28 and TRBJ1-5; D perhaps matches TRBD1 (6 bases). The V gene's germline CDR1 is MDHEN and CDR2 SYDVKM. The CDR3 runs to 13 residues. V lost 5 bases to trimming and J lost 5 bases, with 10 bases between them. CDR3 coding DNA: TGTGCCAGCAGTCCCACAGGGTATCAGCCCCAGCATTTT. Encoded protein: CASSPTGYQPQHF.